This T cell receptor beta chain is drawn from a study of T cell responses to AZD1222 COVID-19 vaccine (dated by TCRdb to the early 2020s). About the investigation overall: TCR sequencing was performed for some 250 trial participants, of whom 200 to 220 were given two doses of AZD1222 and about 25 were given two doses of MenACWY control vaccine. Trial participants were enrolled by age into 18-55, 56-69 and 70-plus year subgroups, with around 140, 26 and 57 TCR-sequenced participants respectively. Broad study findings and their caveats: Because no day 14 peak-response samples were available, the repertoires could be characterized only after the peak T cell response. The 56-69-year group was small, and its depth increase did not reach significance, likely because of low power. Spike-specific TCR breadth and depth rose significantly after two AZD1222 doses compared with day 0 and with MenACWY recipients. Conclusions about previously exposed vaccinees were limited because only six AZD1222 recipients were SARS-CoV-2 seropositive at baseline. Reportedly, almost half of the unique spike-specific TCRs recognized epitopes lying outside the regions that are mutated in the B.1.351 and B.1.1.7 variants. The whole spike protein was spanned by vaccine-associated CD4 TCRs, and dominant responses were seen in regions 160-218 and 743-854. Participants were mostly white British and included more females than males, and it was suggested by the authors that clonal diversity may have been underestimated.

Points on this clone: This clone's antigen is unknown. No much larger clone exists at a distance of one base, and base qualities are not known.

Taken with the paper, the label for time point translates to: about 28 days (+/-7) after the second vaccine dose. The treatment or condition label for this specimen denotes: meningococcal conjugate vaccine given as trial control. Vaccinee samples came from UK trials COV001 and COV002, including a single-blind randomized controlled phase 2/3 trial of AZD1222 (ChAdOx1 nCoV-19) in healthy adults. Trial participant PBMC samples were collected at day 0 and day 28 after the second dose for TCRbeta chain sequencing. The CDR3 regions of human TCRbeta chains were analyzed by immunosequencing. Concerning the study's data processing: Repertoire TCRs were matched against a reference library of SARS-CoV-2-specific TCRs generated with the MIRA antigen-specificity platform. Breadth was defined as the fraction of unique TCRs that were SARS-CoV-2-associated. Depth was defined as the fraction of total T cells that were SARS-CoV-2-associated. Using the MIRA data, every spike-specific TCR was mapped to the spike region that the TCR reacted to and assigned to either a CD4 or a CD8 class. Log10-transformed breadth and depth values were compared by one-way ANOVA with Sidak's multiple comparisons tests. In its TCRdb copy, this immuneACCESS table keeps in-frame sequences only and misses some clones. Where compared with another copy, unresolved V genes explain less than half of these, and the others have no known cause. The V and J calls and clone size are taken from that table; D and trimming were inferred from the DNA. Here the sample has some 190,000 clones; roughly 94% occur a single time. The ten biggest clones cover approximately 1.5% of the sample.

The CDR3 runs 14 amino acids, cysteine and phenylalanine included. The only DNA kept is the CDR3, 42 bases in frame from the first base. V and J are trimmed by 0 bases and 6 bases, and the gene matches miss 4 bases of the junction. The germline V gene yields MNHNS for CDR1 and SASEGT for CDR2. The starting material was peripheral blood, obtained 28 days after the second dose of the MenACWY control vaccine. The receptor chain draws on TRBV6-1 and TRBJ1-2; 7 junctional bases match TRBD1. The source is an adult who received the MenACWY meningococcal vaccine as a control. The DNA reads as follows: TGTGCCAGCAGTGAAGCGGGACAGTCGGATGGCTACACCTTC. It codes for CASSEAGQSDGYTF.